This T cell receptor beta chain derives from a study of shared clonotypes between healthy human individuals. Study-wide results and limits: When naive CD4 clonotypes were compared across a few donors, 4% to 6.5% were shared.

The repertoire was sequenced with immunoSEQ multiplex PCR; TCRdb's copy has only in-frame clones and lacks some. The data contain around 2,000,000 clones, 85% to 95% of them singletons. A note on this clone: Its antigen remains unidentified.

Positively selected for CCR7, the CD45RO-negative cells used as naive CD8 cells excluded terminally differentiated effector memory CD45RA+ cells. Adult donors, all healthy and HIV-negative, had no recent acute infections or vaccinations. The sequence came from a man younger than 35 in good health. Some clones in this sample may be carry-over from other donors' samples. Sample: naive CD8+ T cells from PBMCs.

The CDR3 DNA reads TGTGCCAGCAAAATAGGGGGTACCGGGGAGCTGTTTTTT. Its protein is CASKIGGTGELFF. The chain carries TRBV6-5 and TRBJ2-2; maybe TRBD1 (6 bases). CDR3 length equals 13 residues. Trimming stripped 7 bases from V and 5 bases from J, with 11 bases between. Germline loops: CDR1 MNHEY, CDR2 SVGAGI.